Listed here are 20 T cell receptor beta chains from one sample, sequenced in a study of blood T cell repertoires in COVID-19. Sequencing used immunoSEQ multiplex PCR; TCRdb keeps in-frame clones, though not all of them. The sample shows about 110,000 clones, more than 70% of them seen only once. The material sequenced was peripheral blood. The receptor source for this set is a man in his forties with active or convalescent COVID-19.

V and J are TRBV11-3 and TRBJ2-2, with D tentatively TRBD2 (5 bases). Trimming took off 3 bases at V and 5 bases at J, with 22 bases between the two ends. Per germline, CDR1 SGHNT and CDR2 YENEEA. This CDR3 is built from 18 residues. CDR3 residues: CASSFSFLGIPGTGELFF. Written as DNA, the CDR3 is TGTGCCAGCAGCTTTAGTTTTTTGGGCATACCGGGGACCGGGGAGCTGTTTTTT.

This chain uses TRBV19 with TRBJ1-2; possible D gene TRBD1, 6 bases. V was shortened by 7 bases and J by 8 bases, with 20 bases between the two germline ends. Germline V CDR1 and CDR2: LNHDA, SQIVND (reference sequence). The CDR3 consists of 14 residues. CDR3 sequence: CASTNGFGGTGYTF. CDR3 nucleotides: TGTGCCAGTACCAATGGGTTTGGGGGCACCGGCTACACCTTC.

This clone occurred once. The chain links TRBV11-2 to TRBJ2-7; weak D call: TRBD1 (6 bases). The CDR3 has 13 amino acids. Per the germline V gene, CDR1 is SGHAT and CDR2 is FQNNGV. V lost 3 bases and J lost 0, with 6 bases in between. CDR3 loop: CASSLGASYEQYF. Written as DNA, the CDR3 is TGTGCCAGCAGCTTGGGGGCCTCCTACGAGCAGTACTTC. Looking up the rest from reference TRBV11-2 and TRBJ2-7 gives the full variable domain: EAGVAQSPRYKIIEKRQSVAFWCNPISGHATLYWYQQILGQGPKLLIQFQNNGVVDDSQLPKDRFSAERLKGVDSTLKIQPAKLEDSAVYLCASSLGASYEQYFGPGTRLTVT.

The V call is TRBV15, the J call TRBJ2-1; 9 nucleotides match TRBD1. Trimming at V came to 8 bases and at J to 9 bases, leaving 8 bases not matched to a gene. CDR1 LNHNV and CDR2 YYDKDF come from the germline V gene (reference sequence). The CDR3 loop spans 13 amino acids. CDR3 amino acids: CATRTGVGTEQFF. The CDR3 bases are TGTGCCACCCGGACAGGGGTAGGTACTGAGCAGTTCTTC.

V usage is TRBV15 and J usage is TRBJ1-1; maybe TRBD1 (5 bases). There are 17 residues in the CDR3. Trimming took 3 bases from V and 4 from J, leaving 21 bases between them. The germline V gene encodes CDR1 LNHNV and CDR2 YYDKDF (reference sequence). For the CDR3, the DNA is TGTGCCACCAGCAGCCCTCTAACTTTTTGGGGGGGCACTGAAGCTTTCTTT. This sequence encodes CATSSPLTFWGGTEAFF.

This chain joins TRBV27 and TRBJ2-1; TRBD1 aligns across 10 bases. The V and J ends lost 4 bases and 2 bases, in that order; junction bases with no gene match: 2. CDR1 and CDR2 from the germline V gene are MNHEY and SMNVEV (reference sequence). The CDR3 runs 15 residues. CDR3 DNA sequence: TGTGCCAGCAGTTCCGACAGGGGGCCCTACAATGAGCAGTTCTTC. Its protein product is CASSSDRGPYNEQFF.

This chain uses TRBV7-2 with TRBJ1-2; TRBD1 matches 9 bases. This CDR3 comprises 15 residues. Germline lookup yields CDR1 SGHTA and CDR2 FQGNSA. Trimming at V came to 1 base and at J to 4 bases, leaving 4 bases not matched to a gene. The CDR3: CASSLVGQGIYGYTF. CDR3 in DNA: TGTGCCAGCAGCTTAGTTGGACAGGGGATCTATGGCTACACCTTC.

The chain carries TRBV30 and TRBJ2-2; TRBD2 matches 9 bases. Trimming took 3 bases from V and 6 from J; bases not matched to a gene: 11. The V gene's germline CDR1 is GTSNPN and CDR2 SVGIG (reference sequence). This CDR3 is 16 amino acids long. The CDR3 protein is CAWSLGLAGNAGELFF. The CDR3 DNA follows: TGTGCCTGGAGCCTTGGGCTAGCGGGAAACGCCGGGGAGCTGTTTTTT. The full variable domain, its missing parts supplied by reference TRBV30 and TRBJ2-2, is SQTIHQWPATLVQPVGSPLSLECTVEGTSNPNLYWYRQAAGRGLQLLFYSVGIGQISSEVPQNLSASRPQDRQFILSSKKLLLSDSGFYLCAWSLGLAGNAGELFFGEGSRLTVL.

The gene calls are TRBV6-4 and TRBJ1-1; the match to TRBD1 covers 11 bases. The V segment lost 8 bases and the J segment 5 bases; nucleotides outside the gene matches: 7. Germline V lookup: CDR1 MRHNA, CDR2 SNTAGT. The CDR3 has 14 amino acids. As DNA, the CDR3 is TGTGCCAGCCGGACAGGGGGCGCAGGAACTGAAGCTTTCTTT. Its translation is CASRTGGAGTEAFF.

The genes are TRBV7-3 and TRBJ1-1, with 7 positions matching TRBD1. Germline V gene sequence: CDR1 SGHTA, CDR2 FQGTGA. The CDR3 covers 15 residues. V lost 6 bases, J lost 8 bases, and 15 bases stayed unmatched. The CDR3 is CASSPGGAQGKEAFF. As DNA, the CDR3 is TGTGCCAGCAGTCCAGGGGGAGCACAGGGGAAGGAAGCTTTCTTT.

The chain has TRBV5-1 and TRBJ2-2; perhaps TRBD1 as D (5 bases). The V gene's germline CDR1 is SGHRS and CDR2 YFSETQ. V lost 6 bases and J 4 bases, leaving 10 bases between the germline ends. This CDR3 contains 13 residues. The chain's CDR3 is CASTDRPTGELFF. CDR3 in DNA: TGCGCCAGCACTGACAGACCCACCGGGGAGCTGTTTTTT. Full variable domain (rest looked up from reference TRBV5-1 and TRBJ2-2): KAGVTQTPRYLIKTRGQQVTLSCSPISGHRSVSWYQQTPGQGLQFLFEYFSETQRNKGNFPGRFSGRQFSNSRSEMNVSTLELGDSALYLCASTDRPTGELFFGEGSRLTVL.

The chain uses TRBV27 and TRBJ1-1; 9 bases are a match to TRBD1. V lost 5 bases to trimming and J lost 0 bases; unmatched junction nucleotides: 4. Germline-derived CDR1 and CDR2 are MNHEY and SMNVEV (reference sequence). The CDR3 sequence is 15 residues long. The CDR3 DNA is TGTGCCAGCAGTGTGGGGACAGGGATGAACACTGAAGCTTTCTTT. This translates into CASSVGTGMNTEAFF.

The chain employs TRBV19 and TRBJ2-7, with 8 bases fitting TRBD1. Germline CDR1 and CDR2: LNHDA and SQIVND (reference sequence). With V trimmed by 6 bases and J by 4 bases, 11 bases remained unmatched. This CDR3 has 15 amino acids. The CDR3 DNA follows: TGTGCCAGTAGCCCGAACAGGGGGGCGCTTTACGAGCAGTACTTC. Amino acid sequence: CASSPNRGALYEQYF.

This clone was counted a few times. V gene TRBV7-3 combines with J gene TRBJ1-2; no definite D call. The CDR3 runs 13 residues. V was shortened by 3 bases and J by 5 bases, with 10 bases between the two germline ends. CDR1 SGHTA and CDR2 FQGTGA come from the germline V gene. The CDR3: CASSFGQEYGYTF. CDR3 sequence (DNA): TGTGCCAGCAGCTTTGGGCAAGAATATGGCTACACCTTC. Complete variable domain (other parts from reference TRBV7-3 and TRBJ1-2): GAGVSQTPSNKVTEKGKYVELRCDPISGHTALYWYRQSLGQGPEFLIYFQGTGAADDSGLPNDRFFAVRPEGSVSTLKIQRTERGDSAVYLCASSFGQEYGYTFGSGTRLTVV.

The genes are TRBV12-3 or TRBV12-4 and TRBJ1-1; D is possibly TRBD1 (5 bases). The CDR3 spans 13 residues. V lost 8 bases, J lost 4 bases, and 14 bases lay in between. The CDR3 loop reads CASGLAGGTEAFF. In nucleotides, the CDR3 is TGTGCCAGCGGGTTAGCGGGGGGCACTGAAGCTTTCTTT.

The chain employs TRBV4-3 and TRBJ2-1; 11 nucleotides agree with TRBD1. This CDR3 comprises 15 residues. V lost 4 bases to trimming and J lost 9 bases; unmatched junction nucleotides: 8. Germline V gene lookup returns CDR1 LGHNA and CDR2 YSLEER. The CDR3 here is CASSRWTGGSVEQFF. In DNA, the CDR3 is TGCGCCAGCAGCCGTTGGACAGGGGGCTCGGTTGAGCAGTTCTTC.

The rearrangement uses TRBV19 and TRBJ1-4; D not certain. Germline V gene lookup returns CDR1 LNHDA and CDR2 SQIVND (reference sequence). Trimming left V 6 bases short and J 8 bases short, with 16 bases between. The CDR3 spans 14 residues. The CDR3 nucleotides are TGTGCCAGTAGGTGGACGGGAATAGACGAAAAACTGTTTTTT. It is translated as CASRWTGIDEKLFF.

This clone turned up a few times. The chain couples TRBV3-1 (or the pseudogene TRBV3-2) to TRBJ1-2, with 7 bases lining up with TRBD1. From germline, CDR1 is LGHDT and CDR2 YNNKEL (reference sequence). The CDR3 is made up of 14 amino acids. Trimming took 5 bases from V and 6 from J; bases not matched to a gene: 9. The CDR3: CASSSPGQKDGYTF. DNA of the CDR3: TGTGCCAGCAGCTCGCCGGGACAGAAAGATGGCTACACCTTC.

The chain uses TRBV10-1 and TRBJ2-5, with TRBD2 matching 8 bases. V shed 6 bases and J 4 bases; nucleotides not matched to a gene: 1. Germline lookup yields CDR1 WNHNN and CDR2 SYGVQD (reference sequence). The CDR3 runs 12 residues. CDR3 DNA: TGCGCCAGCAGGACTAGCGTAGAGACCCAGTACTTC. Encoded protein: CASRTSVETQYF.

V usage is TRBV6-4 and J usage is TRBJ2-3; TRBD2 is a possible D gene (6 bases). Trimming shortened V by 6 bases and J by 2 bases, and 18 bases separated the two germline ends. CDR1 MRHNA and CDR2 SNTAGT come from the germline V gene. The CDR3 is 16 amino acids. In nucleotides, the CDR3 is TGTGCCAGCAGGACTCCGGGTAGCGGCTTCACAGATACGCAGTATTTT. Amino acid sequence: CASRTPGSGFTDTQYF.